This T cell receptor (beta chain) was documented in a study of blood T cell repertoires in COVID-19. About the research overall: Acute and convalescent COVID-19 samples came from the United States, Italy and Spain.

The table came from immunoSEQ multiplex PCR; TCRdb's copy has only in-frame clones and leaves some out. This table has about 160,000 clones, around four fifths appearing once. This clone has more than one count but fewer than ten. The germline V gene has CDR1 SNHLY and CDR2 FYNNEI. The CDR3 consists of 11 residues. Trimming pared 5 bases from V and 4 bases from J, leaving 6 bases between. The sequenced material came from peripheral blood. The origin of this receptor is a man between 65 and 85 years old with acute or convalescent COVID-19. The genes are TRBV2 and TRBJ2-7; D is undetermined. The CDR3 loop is CASSPRYEQYF. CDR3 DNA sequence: TGTGCCAGCAGTCCCCGGTACGAGCAGTACTTC.